This note documents a single T cell receptor (beta chain) sequence. What it binds is unknown. The sample is drawn from a study of T cell responses to AZD1222 COVID-19 vaccine. Study-wide results and caveats: Per reports, nearly half of all spike-specific TCRs target regions that are unmutated in variants.

Using immunoSEQ multiplex PCR, the repertoire was profiled, and TCRdb retains in-frame clones only, with some absent. The sample consists of some 150,000 clones, about 90% of them appearing once. The germline V gene encodes CDR1 SNHLY and CDR2 FYNNEI. There are 14 residues in the CDR3. Trimming removed 6 bases from V and 9 bases from J; junction bases left unmatched: 4. This clonotype was obtained from an adult in good health. The chain is built from TRBV2 and TRBJ2-1, with 14 bases identical to TRBD2. The sequencing here drew on peripheral blood, taken on day 0 of AZD1222 vaccination. The CDR3 region is CASSGTSGSGEQFF. DNA for the CDR3: TGTGCCAGCAGCGGGACTAGCGGGAGTGGTGAGCAGTTCTTC.